This TCR beta chain was sequenced during a study of beta chain features in type 1 diabetes. General observations from the study: PCR could preferentially amplify shorter templates, alike in patients and controls. Sequencing the cDNA could make cells with high TCR expression show up more than they should.

About this clone: Its antigen is not identified.

Averaging roughly 110 mL, one heparinised blood draw was given by each donor. As every portion of the isolated RNA was reverse transcribed, the sequencing read expressed TCRB transcripts. There were about 3.6 million reads on average in the naive, central memory and regulatory T cell samples. The table came from immunoSEQ multiplex PCR; TCRdb's copy has only in-frame clones and leaves some out. The sample lists 240,000 or so clones, around 68% occurring once. The sequenced sample was naive CD4+ T cells from blood. The sequence was collected from a man under 40 in good health.

The CDR3 DNA reads TGCAGCGCCTCCCAACTTGGGTATGGCTACACCTTC. This encodes CSASQLGYGYTF. The chain carries TRBV29-1 and TRBJ1-2; D remains ambiguous. The CDR3 covers 12 residues. The germline gives CDR1 SQVTM, CDR2 ANQGSEA. V gave up 7 bases and J gave up 5 bases, with 14 bases separating them.